This T cell receptor beta chain was identified during a study of T cells in Graves' hyperthyroidism and ophthalmopathy (dated by TCRdb to between 2018 and 2021). The study in broad terms: Peripheral blood samples were taken at the time of initial diagnosis, prior to any treatment. TCR V-J signatures able to tell the groups apart were searched for in a discovery cohort of around 95 patients, of whom 40 to 45 had Graves' ophthalmopathy and roughly 57 had stable Graves' hyperthyroidism. Whether ophthalmopathy could be predicted prospectively was tested in an independent validation cohort made up of 18 to 20 hyperthyroidism patients plus 17 patients who later progressed to ophthalmopathy. The 85 to 100 discovery patients were randomly split 7:3 into training and test sets. In addition, the study compared T-cell repertoires in thyroid tissue and in blood from about 6 Graves' hyperthyroidism patients. Following sampling, methimazole starting at 30 mg daily was given to hyperthyroidism patients, and high-dose intravenous methylprednisolone was given to ophthalmopathy patients. The paper describes TCR Vbeta CDR3 sequencing of fewer than 150 peripheral blood samples, made up of roughly 45 ophthalmopathy patients, roughly 72 hyperthyroidism patients and around 17 progressor patients.

Hyperthyroidism patients were newly diagnosed, with disease duration under 2 months, and aged 18 to 65 years. Patients with uncontrolled infections, other autoimmune diseases, pregnancy or lactation were excluded. Clinical symptoms, serum thyroxine and TRAb, thyroid ultrasound, and orbital computed tomography formed the basis for the diagnoses. Blood from progressor patients was drawn when they were first diagnosed with hyperthyroidism, before any ophthalmopathy symptoms appeared. PBMCs were isolated from about 10 ml of fresh peripheral blood by Ficoll-Paque density gradient centrifugation. Patients classed as progressors first received a Graves' hyperthyroidism diagnosis and then went on to develop ophthalmopathy during follow-up. Total RNA was extracted with Trizol reagent, and quality was checked on an Agilent 2100 Bioanalyzer. This clonotype was counted many times. What antigen it recognizes has not been identified. The sample holds no much larger clone one base away, and base qualities are not on file.

As encoded in the germline V gene, CDR1 is MDHEN while CDR2 is SYDVKM. The CDR3 numbers 14 residues from cysteine through phenylalanine. Just the 42-base CDR3 DNA is kept, in frame starting at base 1. Trimming removed 6 bases from V and 0 bases from J; the gene matches leave 3 bases unexplained. Here is what the overall study found, with its caveats: During validation, the model predicted progression to ophthalmopathy a median of around 7 months ahead of onset, with more than 60% sensitivity and roughly 72% specificity. No statistical method was used to set the sample size in advance, and investigators knew the group allocation. In cross-validation, a model built on a 13 V-J signature told ophthalmopathy apart from stable hyperthyroidism with about 90% sensitivity and approximately 84% specificity, and in testing the same model reached 80%/75%. Blood samples also contained most of the expanded thyroid clonotypes (frequency above 0.001), which suggests that blood repertoires may reflect thyroid immune responses.

TCR beta CDR3 regions were amplified from RNA transcripts. The TCR CDR3 was subjected to a first round of RT-PCR using the HTBI primer set and the Qiagen OneStep RT-PCR kit. A second multiplex PCR round built the libraries, followed by size selection and purification. Sequencing of the libraries was done on an Illumina HiSeq2000 using paired-end 100 bp reads. The authors' analysis ran thus. SOAPnuke was used to process the raw data, with reads discarded if the reads contained adapters or uncalled bases, had a mean Phred below 15, or lacked an exact constant-primer or identifier match. High-quality paired reads were merged with COPE v1.2.5, and unique nucleotide sequences were defined as clonotypes. Clonotypes were aligned to IMGT TRBV, TRBD and TRBJ reference segments using MiTCR v1.1. The analysis was restricted to V-J combinations with a frequency above 0.0001, which together covered over 99% of the repertoires. The TCS score was defined as the ratio of F50 (clonal expansion) to E x V (chaos), calculated using BLOSUM62-based TCRdist between CDR3 peptides within each V-J. Welch's t-statistics and random forest reduced several hundred V-J features to 10 to 15, which were used in a naive Bayes classifier (R e1071). Using fastp at Q25 and MiXCR, TCRdb reprocessed the public reads and kept productive beta chains. For every CDR3 protein sequence, its rows merge into one entry that carries the most common genes and DNA. It is TCRdb's table, rather than the study itself, that gives the V and J calls and clone size. This sample lists fewer than 350,000 distinct CDR3 sequences; 13% to 15% were detected once. The ten largest clonotypes hold over 25% of the sample.

In this chain, TRBV28 is recombined with TRBJ1-2; TRBD1 matches 8 bases in the middle. The TCR originated in a woman in her forties or fifties with Graves' hyperthyroidism that later progressed to Graves' ophthalmopathy. Sequencing was carried out using blood. The sequence in DNA is TGTGCCAGCAGCTCGACAGGGGCTAACTATGGCTACACCTTC. The resulting protein is CASSSTGANYGYTF.